This is a list of T cell receptor beta chains from one sample in a study of TIL therapy for anti-PD-1-resistant metastatic lung cancer. Data came from immunoSEQ multiplex PCR; TCRdb stores just in-frame clones and leaves some out. The repertoire has about 50,000 clones, just over 70% of them found once; the top ten carry 5.5% to 6%. The sequences come from tumor tissue, collected at baseline. The source of these receptors is a person aged 25-85 years with non-small cell lung cancer. CDR3s include the opening cysteine and the closing phenylalanine or tryptophan. A D gene is named only where the DNA matches it firmly. Clone size is given for some rows only: seen once, a few or many times, or a class if the clone is expanded.

j_call	clone_size	v_call	d_call	cdr3_aa	cdr3_nt
TRBJ2-1	few	TRBV6-5	TRBD2	CASAGDGDNEQFF	TGTGCCAGCGCGGGGGACGGAGACAATGAGCAGTTCTTC
TRBJ2-7	.	TRBV5-4	.	CASSLYDSAGYEQYF	TGTGCCAGCAGCTTGTACGACTCGGCCGGCTACGAGCAGTACTTC
TRBJ2-7	.	TRBV5-4	.	CASLMMGTHEQYF	TGTGCCAGCCTGATGATGGGCACCCACGAGCAGTACTTC
TRBJ2-1	.	TRBV10-1	TRBD1	CAKGRQGVNEQFF	TGCGCCAAGGGAAGACAGGGGGTCAATGAGCAGTTCTTC
TRBJ1-5	.	TRBV28	.	CASSLLGNQPQHF	TGTGCCAGCAGTTTATTAGGAAATCAGCCCCAGCATTTT
TRBJ1-2	.	TRBV6-5	.	CASRDGGAGGYTF	TGTGCCAGCAGGGACGGAGGGGCAGGTGGCTACACCTTC
TRBJ2-3	.	TRBV5-1	TRBD2	CASSHSGRSDTQYF	TGCGCCAGCAGCCATAGCGGGAGATCCGATACGCAGTATTTT
TRBJ2-2	.	TRBV11-2	TRBD1	CASGGQGGNTGELFF	TGTGCCAGCGGGGGACAGGGTGGGAACACCGGGGAGCTGTTTTTT
TRBJ2-2	.	TRBV14	TRBD2	CASSQDISGANTGELFF	TGTGCCAGCAGCCAAGATATTAGCGGGGCGAACACCGGGGAGCTGTTTTTT
TRBJ2-2	.	TRBV6-1	.	CASSELDGTGELFF	TGTGCCAGCAGTGAACTAGATGGTACCGGGGAGCTGTTTTTT
TRBJ2-3	medium-sized	TRBV9	TRBD1	CASSRSGTVSTDTQYF	TGTGCCAGCAGCCGATCCGGGACAGTTAGCACAGATACGCAGTATTTT
TRBJ2-5	.	TRBV4-2	.	CASSQDGTASGGQETQYF	TGTGCCAGCAGCCAAGATGGGACTGCGAGTGGAGGGCAAGAGACCCAGTACTTC
TRBJ2-7	few	TRBV5-1	.	CASTRGLEQYF	TGCGCCAGCACACGCGGTCTCGAGCAGTACTTC
TRBJ2-7	.	TRBV7-9	.	CASSLAPEYEQYF	TGTGCCAGCAGCTTAGCGCCTGAGTACGAGCAGTACTTC
TRBJ2-3	.	TRBV4-3	TRBD1	CASSQGQGNTDTQYF	TGCGCCAGCAGCCAAGGACAGGGAAACACAGATACGCAGTATTTT
TRBJ1-3	.	TRBV7-2	.	CASSLGGTLGNTIYF	TGTGCCAGCAGCTTAGGGGGGACGCTTGGAAACACCATATATTTT
TRBJ1-1	.	TRBV21-1	.	CASSIPRLGIHTEAFF	TGTGCCAGCAGCATTCCCCGCCTAGGGATTCACACTGAAGCTTTCTTT
TRBJ1-4	.	TRBV10-3	.	CAISPGTTNEKLFF	TGTGCCATCAGTCCCGGGACAACTAATGAAAAACTGTTTTTT
TRBJ1-1	.	TRBV11-3	TRBD1	CASSLGTGPNTEAFF	TGTGCCAGCAGCTTAGGGACAGGGCCGAACACTGAAGCTTTCTTT
TRBJ2-3	.	TRBV4-2	TRBD2	CASSPGLAGGRDTQYF	TGTGCCAGCAGCCCGGGACTAGCGGGGGGAAGAGATACGCAGTATTTT
TRBJ2-3	once	TRBV29-1	TRBD1	CSVEYGQGGGTDTQYF	TGCAGCGTTGAATACGGACAGGGGGGCGGGACAGATACGCAGTATTTT
TRBJ2-5	.	TRBV2	TRBD2	CASSHRTSGTYQETQYF	TGTGCCAGCAGTCACCGGACTAGCGGGACCTACCAAGAGACCCAGTACTTC